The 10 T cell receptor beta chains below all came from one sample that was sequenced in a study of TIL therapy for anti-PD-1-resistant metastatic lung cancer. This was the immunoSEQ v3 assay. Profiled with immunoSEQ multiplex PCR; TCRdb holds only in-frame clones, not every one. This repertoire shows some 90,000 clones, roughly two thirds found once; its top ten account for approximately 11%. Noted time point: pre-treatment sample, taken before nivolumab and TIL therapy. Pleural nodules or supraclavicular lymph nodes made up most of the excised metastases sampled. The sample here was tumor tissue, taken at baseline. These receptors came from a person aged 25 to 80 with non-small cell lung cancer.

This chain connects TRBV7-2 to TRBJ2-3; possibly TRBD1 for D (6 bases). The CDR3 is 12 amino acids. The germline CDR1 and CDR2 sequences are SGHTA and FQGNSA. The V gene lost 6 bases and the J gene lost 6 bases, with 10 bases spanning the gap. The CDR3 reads CASSPGVDTQYF. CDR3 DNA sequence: TGTGCCAGCAGTCCAGGGGTGGATACGCAGTATTTT.

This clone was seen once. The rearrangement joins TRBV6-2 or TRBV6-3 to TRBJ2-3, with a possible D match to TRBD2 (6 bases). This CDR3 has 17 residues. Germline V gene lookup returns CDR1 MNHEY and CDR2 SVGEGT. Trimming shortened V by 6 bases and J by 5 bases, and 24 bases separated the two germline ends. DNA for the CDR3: TGTGCCAGCAGCCCCACCCCGGACGGCCGGAGGGGAGATACGCAGTATTTT. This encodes CASSPTPDGRRGDTQYF.

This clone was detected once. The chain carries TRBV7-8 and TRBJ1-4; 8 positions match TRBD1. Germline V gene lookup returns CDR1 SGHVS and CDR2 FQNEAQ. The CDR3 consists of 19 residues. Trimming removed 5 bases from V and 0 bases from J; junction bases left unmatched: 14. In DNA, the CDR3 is TGTGCCAGCAGCCCCCGACAGGGGACTGGTAATACAACTAATGAAAAACTGTTTTTT. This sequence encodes CASSPRQGTGNTTNEKLFF.

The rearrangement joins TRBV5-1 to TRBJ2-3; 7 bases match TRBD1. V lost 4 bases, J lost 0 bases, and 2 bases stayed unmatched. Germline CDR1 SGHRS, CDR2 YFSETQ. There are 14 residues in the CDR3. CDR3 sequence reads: CASSQDRSTDTQYF. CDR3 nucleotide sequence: TGCGCCAGCAGCCAGGACAGGAGCACAGATACGCAGTATTTT.

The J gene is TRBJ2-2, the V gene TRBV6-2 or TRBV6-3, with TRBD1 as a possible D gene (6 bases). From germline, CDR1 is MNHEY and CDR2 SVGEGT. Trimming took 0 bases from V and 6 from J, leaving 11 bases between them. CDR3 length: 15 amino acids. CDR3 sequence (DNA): TGTGCCAGCAGTTACTCGTTGGGGGCCGCCGGGGAGCTGTTTTTT. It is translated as CASSYSLGAAGELFF.

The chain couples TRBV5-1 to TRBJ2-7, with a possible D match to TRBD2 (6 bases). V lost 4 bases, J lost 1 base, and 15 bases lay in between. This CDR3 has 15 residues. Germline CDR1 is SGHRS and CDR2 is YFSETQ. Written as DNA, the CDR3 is TGCGCCAGCAGCCCCGAGGGGCGGGAATCCTACGAGCAGTACTTC. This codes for CASSPEGRESYEQYF.

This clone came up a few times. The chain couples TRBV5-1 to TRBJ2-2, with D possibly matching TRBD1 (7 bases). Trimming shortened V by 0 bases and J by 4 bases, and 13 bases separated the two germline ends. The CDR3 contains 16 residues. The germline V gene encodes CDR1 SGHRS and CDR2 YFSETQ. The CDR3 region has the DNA TGCGCCAGCAGCTTGGAACCAGGGGGGAGCACCGGGGAGCTGTTTTTT. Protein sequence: CASSLEPGGSTGELFF.

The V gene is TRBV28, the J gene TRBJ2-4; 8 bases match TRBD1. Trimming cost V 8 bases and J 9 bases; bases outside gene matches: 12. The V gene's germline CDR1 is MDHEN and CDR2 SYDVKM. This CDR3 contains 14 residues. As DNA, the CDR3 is TGTGCCAGCCTACCGGGGCAGGGGGCCGGCATTCAGTACTTC. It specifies CASLPGQGAGIQYF.

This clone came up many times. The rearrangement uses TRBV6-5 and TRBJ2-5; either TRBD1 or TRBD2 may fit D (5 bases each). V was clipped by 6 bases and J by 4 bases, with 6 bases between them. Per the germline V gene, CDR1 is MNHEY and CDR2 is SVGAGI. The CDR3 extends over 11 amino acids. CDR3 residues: CASRRGETQYF. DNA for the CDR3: TGTGCCAGCAGGAGGGGAGAGACCCAGTACTTC.

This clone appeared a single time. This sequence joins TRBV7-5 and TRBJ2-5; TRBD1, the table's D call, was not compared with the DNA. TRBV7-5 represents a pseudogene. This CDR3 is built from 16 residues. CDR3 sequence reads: CARSLARDREEKTQYF. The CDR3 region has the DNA TGTGCCAGAAGCTTAGCGCGGGACAGGGAGGAAAAGACCCAGTACTTC.